This T cell receptor beta chain emerged from a study of cytomegalovirus exposure and HLA in healthy donors. Sequencing was performed with immunoSEQ multiplex PCR; in TCRdb, only in-frame clones are kept and a portion is missing. Of around 300,000 clones listed, 65% to 90% are singletons. The source material was PBMCs. This receptor was taken from a woman aged 18-29 years in good health and CMV-seronegative.

The CDR3 loop is CASNLGPANTEAFF. CDR3 sequence (DNA): TGTGCCAGCAACCTAGGCCCAGCTAACACTGAAGCTTTCTTT. J is TRBJ1-1 and V is TRBV9, with D uncertain. The CDR3 loop spans 14 amino acids. The germline gives CDR1 SGDLS, CDR2 YYNGEE. Trimming cost V 6 bases and J 2 bases, with 14 bases left between them.